This TCR beta chain is from a study of vaccination and CD4 T cells after COVID-19. This clonotype occurred a few times. Its antigen is not identified. Once obtained from cultured CD4+ T cells, the DNA was sequenced using the Oncomine TCR Beta short-read assay. TCRdb re-analysed the PCR reads in MiXCR, keeping a single row per CDR3 protein. The sample consists of under 20,000 distinct CDR3 sequences, around 47% of them appearing once. Indicated treatment: approximately 10-day PBMC culture with coronavirus spike peptide pools or control peptides (ViraFEST assay). The sequence came from a human donor who had recovered from COVID-19. The sequenced sample was CD4+ T cells from blood, cultured in vitro.

CDR3 nucleotides: TGCAGTGCATCGAACAGGCGGGAGGGGACCTACGAGCAGTACTTC. It specifies CSASNRREGTYEQYF. V and J are TRBV20-1 and TRBJ2-7, with 9 positions matching TRBD2. Trimming cost V 6 bases and J 2 bases; bases outside gene matches: 11. Germline lookup yields CDR1 DFQATT and CDR2 SNEGSKA (reference sequence). The CDR3 loop spans 15 amino acids.